This is a list of T cell receptor beta chains from one sample in a study of blood T cell repertoires in COVID-19. Clones were sequenced by immunoSEQ multiplex PCR, and TCRdb holds only the in-frame ones, with some missing. Among roughly 340,000 clones listed, 75% to 90% were seen once. Sequencing input: PBMCs or T cells enriched from blood (not recorded which). The receptors derive from a man aged 18 to 30 who had recovered from COVID-19. Both conserved end residues are part of each CDR3. D genes are given only for firm matches. For some rows the clone size is stated as once, few or many, or as a class when expanded; others skip it.

DNA	CDR3	length	D	size	V	J
TGTGCCAGCAGTTTACTCTCTCGACTGGGCGGGGAGCTGTTTTTT	CASSLLSRLGGELFF	15	.	once	TRBV27	TRBJ2-2
TGCAGCGTTAAGGGACACACGAACACCGGGGAGCTGTTTTTT	CSVKGHTNTGELFF	14	.	.	TRBV29-1	TRBJ2-2
TGTGCCAGCAGCCAGAGGGGGAACGAAAAACTGTTTTTT	CASSQRGNEKLFF	13	.	.	TRBV7-9	TRBJ1-4
TGTGCCAGCAGGCCAGGGCCGAACACTGAAGCTTTCTTT	CASRPGPNTEAFF	13	.	.	TRBV2	TRBJ1-1
TGTGCCAGCAGTGACCCGGGAGAGACCAATGAGCAGTTCTTC	CASSDPGETNEQFF	14	.	.	TRBV2	TRBJ2-1
TGCGCCAGCAGTTCGAGCGGGAATGAGAACACCGGGGAGCTGTTTTTT	CASSSSGNENTGELFF	16	TRBD2	once	TRBV5-1	TRBJ2-2
TGTGCCAGCAGTTCCTATGAGGGTTCCTACACCTTC	CASSSYEGSYTF	12	.	.	TRBV28	TRBJ1-2
TGTGCCAGCAGCTTAGGGGCAGCACTTTATAGCAATCAGCCCCAGCATTTT	CASSLGAALYSNQPQHF	17	.	.	TRBV7-2	TRBJ1-5
TGTGCCAGCGGAGGTCGGGGGGGAAACACTGAAGCTTTCTTT	CASGGRGGNTEAFF	14	.	.	TRBV25-1	TRBJ1-1
TGTGCCAGCAGCAAAAGGCCAGGCCCCCACACTGAAGCTTTCTTT	CASSKRPGPHTEAFF	15	.	.	TRBV21-1	TRBJ1-1
TGTGCCAGCAGGAGGGACATGTTCGGGGAGCAGTTCTTC	CASRRDMFGEQFF	13	.	.	TRBV28	TRBJ2-1